Only a few counts were recorded for the clone carrying this T cell receptor (beta chain). The antigen is undetermined. Arm-PCR of CDR3 regions with iRepertoire HTBI primers generated TCR beta libraries. Per the original methods: The samples yielded approximately 62 TRBV and more than twelve TRBJ segments. TCRdb analysed the multiplex PCR reads with MiXCR anew, one entry per CDR3 protein. The V and J calls reflect TCRdb's pipeline rather than the authors' work. The table includes about 610,000 distinct CDR3 sequences, 15% to 20% detected once. The sample belongs to a study of regulatory T cells in long-lasting Graves disease. Overall study findings and caveats: The study found TRBV28, TRBJ1-2 and TRBJ2-5 favored in persistent disease.

Trimming took off 6 bases at V and 4 bases at J, with 14 bases between the two ends. The CDR3 covers 14 residues. Germline assignment: CDR1 MDHEN and CDR2 SYDVKM. The time point was: newly diagnosed GD, antithyroid drugs for less than 3 months. TCR sequences were obtained from RNA taken from PBMCs. The same sample was also studied in work on T cells in Graves' hyperthyroidism and ophthalmopathy. That source notes: During a first-round RT-PCR of the TCR CDR3, the HTBI primer set was used.

The rearrangement uses TRBV28 and TRBJ2-3; D unclear. Specimen: peripheral blood mononuclear cells (PBMCs), collected at new diagnosis, from a patient treated with antithyroid drugs. This TCR came from a man aged 18 to 29 with Graves disease. CDR3 DNA sequence: TGTGCCAGCAGGATCCCAGACACTCCAGATACGCAGTATTTT. Translation gives CASRIPDTPDTQYF.